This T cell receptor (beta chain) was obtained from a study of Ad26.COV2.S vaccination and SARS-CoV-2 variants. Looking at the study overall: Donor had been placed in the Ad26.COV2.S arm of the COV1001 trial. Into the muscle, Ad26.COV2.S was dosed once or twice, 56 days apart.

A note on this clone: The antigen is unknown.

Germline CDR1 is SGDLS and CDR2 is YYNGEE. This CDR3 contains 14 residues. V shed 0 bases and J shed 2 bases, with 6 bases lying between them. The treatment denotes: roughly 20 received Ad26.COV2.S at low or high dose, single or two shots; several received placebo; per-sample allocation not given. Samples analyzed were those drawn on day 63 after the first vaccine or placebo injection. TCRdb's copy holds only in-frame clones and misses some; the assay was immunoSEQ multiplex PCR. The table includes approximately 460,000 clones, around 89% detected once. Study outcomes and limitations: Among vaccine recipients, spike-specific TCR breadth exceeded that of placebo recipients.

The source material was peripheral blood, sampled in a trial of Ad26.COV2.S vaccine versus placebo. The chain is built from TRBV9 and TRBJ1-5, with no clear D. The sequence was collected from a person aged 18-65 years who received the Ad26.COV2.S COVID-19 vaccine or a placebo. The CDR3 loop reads CASSVGRGNQPQHF. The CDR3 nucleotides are TGTGCCAGCAGCGTAGGGAGGGGCAATCAGCCCCAGCATTTT.